Included here is one T cell receptor (beta chain) sequence, with context. This sample was included in a study of blood T cell repertoires in COVID-19. This CDR3 contains 14 residues. Per the germline V gene, CDR1 is MNHEY and CDR2 is SMNVEV (reference sequence). The germline V and J ends were trimmed by 6 bases and 9 bases, with 18 bases remaining between them. Method: immunoSEQ multiplex PCR; TCRdb's copy keeps in-frame clones and lacks some. Among about 62,000 clones listed, about 75% were seen once. The specimen sequenced was PBMCs or T cells enriched from blood (not recorded which). The chain couples TRBV27 to TRBJ1-5; D perhaps matches TRBD1 (5 bases). The sequence derives from a woman aged 60-70 years who had been exposed to COVID-19. The CDR3 loop is CASRTSGRKGPQHF. CDR3 nucleotides: TGTGCCAGCAGAACTTCAGGGCGAAAGGGGCCCCAGCATTTT.